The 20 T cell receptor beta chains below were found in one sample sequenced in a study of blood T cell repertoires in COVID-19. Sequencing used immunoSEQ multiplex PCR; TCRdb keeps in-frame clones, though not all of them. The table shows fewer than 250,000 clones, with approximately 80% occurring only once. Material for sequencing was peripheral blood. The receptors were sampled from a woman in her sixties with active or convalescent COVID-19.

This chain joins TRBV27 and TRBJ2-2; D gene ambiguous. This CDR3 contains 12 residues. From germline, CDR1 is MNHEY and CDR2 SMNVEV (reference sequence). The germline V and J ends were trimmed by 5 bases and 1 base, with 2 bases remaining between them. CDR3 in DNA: TGTGCCAGCAGTCGGAACACCGGGGAGCTGTTTTTT. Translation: CASSRNTGELFF.

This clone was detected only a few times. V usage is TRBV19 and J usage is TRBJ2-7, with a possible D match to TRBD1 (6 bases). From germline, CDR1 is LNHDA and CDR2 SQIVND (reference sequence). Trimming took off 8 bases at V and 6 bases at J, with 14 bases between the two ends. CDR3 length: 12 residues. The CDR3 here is CASGTGIGEQYV. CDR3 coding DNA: TGTGCCAGTGGCACAGGGATAGGCGAGCAGTACGTC.

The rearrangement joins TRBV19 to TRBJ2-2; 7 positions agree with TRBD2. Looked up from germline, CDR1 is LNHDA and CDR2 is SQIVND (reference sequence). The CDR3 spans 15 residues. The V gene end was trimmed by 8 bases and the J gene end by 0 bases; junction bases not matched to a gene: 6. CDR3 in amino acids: CASLGRAANTGELFF. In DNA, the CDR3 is TGTGCCAGTCTTGGGAGGGCTGCGAACACCGGGGAGCTGTTTTTT.

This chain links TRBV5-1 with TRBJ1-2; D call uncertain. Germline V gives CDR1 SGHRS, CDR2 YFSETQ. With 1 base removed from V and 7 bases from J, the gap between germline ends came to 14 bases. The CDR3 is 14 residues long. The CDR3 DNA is TGCGCCAGCAGCTTGCTTTCGGGGTCCTCTGGCTACACCTTC. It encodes CASSLLSGSSGYTF.

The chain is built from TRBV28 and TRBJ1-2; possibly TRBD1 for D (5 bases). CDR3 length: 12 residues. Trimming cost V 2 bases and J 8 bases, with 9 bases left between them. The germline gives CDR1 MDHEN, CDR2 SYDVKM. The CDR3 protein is CASSLISGGYTF. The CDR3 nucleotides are TGTGCCAGCAGTTTAATTTCAGGGGGCTACACCTTC.

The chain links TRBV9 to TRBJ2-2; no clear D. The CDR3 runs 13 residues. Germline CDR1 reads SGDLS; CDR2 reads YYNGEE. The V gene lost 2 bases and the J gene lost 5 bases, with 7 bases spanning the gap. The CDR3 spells CASSVHQTGELFF. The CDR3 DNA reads TGTGCCAGCAGCGTCCACCAGACCGGGGAGCTGTTTTTT.

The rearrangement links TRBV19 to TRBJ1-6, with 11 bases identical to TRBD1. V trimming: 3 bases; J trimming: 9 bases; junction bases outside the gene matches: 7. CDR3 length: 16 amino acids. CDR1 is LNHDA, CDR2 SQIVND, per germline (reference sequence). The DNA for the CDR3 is TGTGCCAGTAGTATCTTGGGGACAGGGGGAATTTCACCCCTCCACTTT. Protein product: CASSILGTGGISPLHF.

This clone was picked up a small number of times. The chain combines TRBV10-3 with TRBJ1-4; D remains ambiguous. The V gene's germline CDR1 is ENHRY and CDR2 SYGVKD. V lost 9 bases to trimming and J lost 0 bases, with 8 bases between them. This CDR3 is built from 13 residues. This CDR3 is CAIRDATNEKLFF. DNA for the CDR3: TGTGCCATAAGAGATGCAACTAATGAAAAACTGTTTTTT.

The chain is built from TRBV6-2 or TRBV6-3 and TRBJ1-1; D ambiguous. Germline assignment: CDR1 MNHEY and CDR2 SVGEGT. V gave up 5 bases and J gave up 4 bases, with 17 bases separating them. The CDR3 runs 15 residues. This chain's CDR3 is CASSDLGSSGTEAFF. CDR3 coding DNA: TGTGCCAGCAGTGACTTGGGGAGTTCAGGCACTGAAGCTTTCTTT.

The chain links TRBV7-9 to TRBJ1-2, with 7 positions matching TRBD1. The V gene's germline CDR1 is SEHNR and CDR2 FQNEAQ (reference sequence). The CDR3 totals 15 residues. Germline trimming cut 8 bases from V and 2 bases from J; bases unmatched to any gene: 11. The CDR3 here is CASGKEGGRNYGYTF. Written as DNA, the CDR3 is TGTGCCAGCGGAAAGGAAGGGGGCCGCAACTATGGCTACACCTTC.

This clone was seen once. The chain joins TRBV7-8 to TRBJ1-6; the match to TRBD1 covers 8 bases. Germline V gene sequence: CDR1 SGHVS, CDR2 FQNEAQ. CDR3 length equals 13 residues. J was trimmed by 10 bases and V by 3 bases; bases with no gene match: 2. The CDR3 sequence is CASSFDRGSPLHF. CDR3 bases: TGTGCCAGCAGCTTCGACAGGGGATCACCCCTCCACTTT.

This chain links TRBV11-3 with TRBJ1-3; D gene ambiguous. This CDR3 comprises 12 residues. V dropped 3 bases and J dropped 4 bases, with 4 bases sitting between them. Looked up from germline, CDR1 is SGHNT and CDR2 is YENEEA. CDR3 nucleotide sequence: TGTGCCAGCAGCTTGACAGGAAACACCATATATTTT. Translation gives CASSLTGNTIYF. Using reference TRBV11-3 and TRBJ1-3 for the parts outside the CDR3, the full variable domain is EAGVVQSPRYKIIEKKQPVAFWCNPISGHNTLYWYLQNLGQGPELLIRYENEEAVDDSQLPKDRFSAERLKGVDSTLKIQPAELGDSAVYLCASSLTGNTIYFGEGSWLTVV.

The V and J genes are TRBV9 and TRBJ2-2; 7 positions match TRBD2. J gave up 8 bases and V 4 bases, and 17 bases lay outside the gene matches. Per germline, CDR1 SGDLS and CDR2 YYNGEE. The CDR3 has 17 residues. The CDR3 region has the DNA TGTGCCAGCAGCCCCCGCGGGAGCGGGACCACGAGGGGGGAGCTGTTTTTT. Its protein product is CASSPRGSGTTRGELFF.

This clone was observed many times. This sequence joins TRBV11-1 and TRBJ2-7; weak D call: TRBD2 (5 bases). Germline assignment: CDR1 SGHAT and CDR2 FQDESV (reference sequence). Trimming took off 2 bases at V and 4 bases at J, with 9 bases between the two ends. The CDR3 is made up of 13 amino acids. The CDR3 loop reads CASSLLRGYEQYF. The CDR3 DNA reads TGTGCCAGCAGCTTACTACGGGGTTACGAGCAGTACTTC.

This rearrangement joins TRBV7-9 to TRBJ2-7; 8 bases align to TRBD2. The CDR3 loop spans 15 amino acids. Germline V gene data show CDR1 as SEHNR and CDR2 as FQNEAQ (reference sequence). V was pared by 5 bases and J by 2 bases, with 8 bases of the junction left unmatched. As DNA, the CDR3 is TGTGCCAGCAGCCCCCGGGTAGCGGGACCCTACGAGCAGTACTTC. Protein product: CASSPRVAGPYEQYF. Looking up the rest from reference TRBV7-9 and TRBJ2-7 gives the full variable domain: DTGVSQNPRHKITKRGQNVTFRCDPISEHNRLYWYRQTLGQGPEFLTYFQNEAQLEKSRLLSDRFSAERPKGSFSTLEIQRTEQGDSAMYLCASSPRVAGPYEQYFGPGTRLTVT.

DNA of the CDR3: TGTGCCAGCAGCCGGGATCCGAATCAGCCCCAGCATTTT. Translating it yields CASSRDPNQPQHF. The genes are TRBV27 and TRBJ1-5; D unclear. The V end was cut by 6 bases, the J end by 4 bases, with 10 bases between. This CDR3 contains 13 residues. Germline V gene sequence: CDR1 MNHEY, CDR2 SMNVEV (reference sequence).

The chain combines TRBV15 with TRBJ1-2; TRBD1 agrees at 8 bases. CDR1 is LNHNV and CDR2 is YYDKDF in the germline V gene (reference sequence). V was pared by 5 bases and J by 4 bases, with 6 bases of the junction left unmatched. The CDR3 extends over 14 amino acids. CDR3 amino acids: CATSADRGPYGYTF. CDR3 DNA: TGTGCCACCAGCGCAGACAGGGGCCCCTATGGCTACACCTTC.

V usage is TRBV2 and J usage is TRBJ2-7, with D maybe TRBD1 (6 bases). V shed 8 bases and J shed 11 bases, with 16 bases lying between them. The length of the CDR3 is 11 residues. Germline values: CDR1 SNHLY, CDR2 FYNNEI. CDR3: CASGVMSGEYF. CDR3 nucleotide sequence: TGTGCCAGCGGAGTGATGTCAGGGGAGTACTTC.

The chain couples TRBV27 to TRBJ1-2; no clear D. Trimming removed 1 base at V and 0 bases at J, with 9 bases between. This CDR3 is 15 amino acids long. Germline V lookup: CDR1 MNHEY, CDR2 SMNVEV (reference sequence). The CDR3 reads CASSLFGQANYGYTF. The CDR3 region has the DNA TGTGCCAGCAGTTTATTTGGCCAGGCTAACTATGGCTACACCTTC.

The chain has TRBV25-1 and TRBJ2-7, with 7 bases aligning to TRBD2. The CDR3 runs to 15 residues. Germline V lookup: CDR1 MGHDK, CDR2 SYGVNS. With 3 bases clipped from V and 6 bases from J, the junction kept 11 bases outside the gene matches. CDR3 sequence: CASSDLREWLGEQYF. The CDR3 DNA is TGTGCCAGCAGTGATTTGCGGGAGTGGTTGGGCGAGCAGTACTTC.